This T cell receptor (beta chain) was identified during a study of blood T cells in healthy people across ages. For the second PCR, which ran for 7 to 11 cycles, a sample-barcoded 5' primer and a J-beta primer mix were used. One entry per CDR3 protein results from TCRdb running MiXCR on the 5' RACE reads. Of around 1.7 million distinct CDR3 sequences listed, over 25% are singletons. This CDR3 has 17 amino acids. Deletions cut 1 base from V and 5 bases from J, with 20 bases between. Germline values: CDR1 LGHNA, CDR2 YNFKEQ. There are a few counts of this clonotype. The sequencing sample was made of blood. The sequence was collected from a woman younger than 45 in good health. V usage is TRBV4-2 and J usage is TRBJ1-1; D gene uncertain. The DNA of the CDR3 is TGTGCCAGCAGCCAAGGCTCGCGTCGGGTAATAGGGACTGAAGCTTTCTTT. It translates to CASSQGSRRVIGTEAFF.